The source of this T cell receptor beta chain is a study of cytomegalovirus exposure and HLA in healthy donors. V shed 3 bases and J 9 bases; nucleotides not matched to a gene: 4. The CDR3 totals 14 residues. Germline CDR1 reads KGHSH; CDR2 reads LQKENI. The study ran its PCR with 60 Vbeta and 13 Jbeta primers. Generated by immunoSEQ multiplex PCR, the TCRdb table keeps only in-frame clones and is missing some. This sample yields around 100,000 clones, of which 65% to 85% are seen a single time; 15% to 20% belongs to the top ten. The chain is built from TRBV18 and TRBJ2-4; 11 bases map to TRBD1. What was sequenced was PBMCs. The TCR originated in a woman aged 60-75 years in good health and CMV-seropositive. CDR3 sequence: CASSPGTGGFIQYF. The CDR3 nucleotides are TGTGCCAGCTCACCTGGGACAGGGGGATTCATTCAGTACTTC.